The next 27 T cell receptor beta chains were all read from a single sample in a study of cytomegalovirus exposure and HLA in healthy donors. 13 Jbeta primers and 60 Vbeta primers were used for the PCR. The table came from immunoSEQ multiplex PCR; TCRdb's copy has only in-frame clones and leaves some out. The profile shows roughly 100,000 clones, less than 85% of them singletons. The specimen was PBMCs. These receptors were taken from a woman aged 18-29 years in good health and CMV-seropositive.

This rearrangement joins TRBV20-1 to TRBJ2-7, with D maybe TRBD1 (6 bases). The CDR3 covers 11 residues. The ends were cut back, 2 bases at V and 5 bases at J, with 7 bases in the middle. Looked up from germline, CDR1 is DFQATT and CDR2 is SNEGSKA (reference sequence). CDR3 residues: CSARSGDEQYF. CDR3 DNA sequence: TGCAGTGCTAGATCAGGGGACGAGCAGTACTTC.

About this clone: One end of the junction fails to match germline, which may point to a read error. The chain combines TRBV7-7 with TRBJ2-1, with D possibly matching TRBD1 (6 bases). The V gene's germline CDR1 is SSHAT and CDR2 FNYEAQ (reference sequence). This CDR3 region has 15 residues. CDR3 sequence (DNA): TGTGCTAGCAGCCAGGACAGTAATTCCTACAATGAGCAGTTCTTC. It codes for CASSQDSNSYNEQFF. Based on the CDR3 plus reference TRBV7-7 and TRBJ2-1, the full variable domain is GAGVSQSPRYKVTKRGQDVTLRCDPISSHATLYWYQQALGQGPEFLTYFNYEAQPDKSGLPSDRFSAERPEGSISTLTIQRTEQRDSAMYRCASSQDSNSYNEQFFGPGTRLTVL.

This clone was seen a few times. The chain has TRBV19 and TRBJ1-2, with D possibly being TRBD1 (6 bases). Germline V CDR1 and CDR2: LNHDA, SQIVND (reference sequence). The CDR3 extends over 17 amino acids. Between the trimmed V and J ends, which lost 4 bases and 3 bases, there was a span of 21 bases. This chain's CDR3 is CASSTNTGNRGDYGYTF. DNA of the CDR3: TGTGCCAGTAGTACTAACACAGGGAACCGGGGAGACTATGGCTACACCTTC.

This chain connects TRBV2 to TRBJ2-7; TRBD2 aligns across 15 bases. This CDR3 spans 15 amino acids. Germline V gives CDR1 SNHLY, CDR2 FYNNEI. V lost 7 bases to trimming and J lost 9 bases; unmatched junction nucleotides: 10. The CDR3 nucleotides read TGTGCCAGCAAGTCGGGACTAGCGGGAGGTTTCGGGCAGTACTTC. It encodes CASKSGLAGGFGQYF.

V usage is TRBV9 and J usage is TRBJ2-1, with D perhaps matching TRBD1 (8 bases). V lost 4 bases and J lost 10, with 15 bases in between. This CDR3 spans 13 amino acids. Germline loops: CDR1 SGDLS, CDR2 YYNGEE. DNA for the CDR3: TGTGCCAGCAGCATAACAGGGGGGGTGGAGCAGTTCTTC. Residues: CASSITGGVEQFF.

CDR3: CASSLAMRDSSYNEQFF. In DNA form, the CDR3 reads TGTGCCAGCAGCTTAGCTATGCGGGATTCCTCCTACAATGAGCAGTTCTTC. V usage is TRBV7-2 and J usage is TRBJ2-1; a weak D match, TRBD2 (6 bases). Germline V lookup: CDR1 SGHTA, CDR2 FQGNSA. Trimming took 0 bases from V and 0 from J, leaving 12 bases between them. This CDR3 region has 17 residues.

The chain is built from TRBV7-9 and TRBJ2-1, with TRBD1 as a possible D gene (5 bases). CDR1 and CDR2 (germline): SEHNR, FQNEAQ (reference sequence). The CDR3 consists of 13 residues. V was pared by 9 bases and J by 5 bases, with 14 bases between. The DNA of the CDR3 is TGTGCCAGTAGGCAGGGCAATAACAATGAGCAGTTCTTC. Amino acids: CASRQGNNNEQFF.

V gene TRBV30 combines with J gene TRBJ1-5, with D tentatively TRBD1 (5 bases). CDR1 GTSNPN and CDR2 SVGIG come from the germline V gene (reference sequence). The ends were cut back, 0 bases at V and 4 bases at J, with 7 bases in the middle. The CDR3 contains 13 residues. The CDR3, as DNA: TGTGCCTGGAGTGTACAGGCGAATCAGCCCCAGCATTTT. As protein: CAWSVQANQPQHF.

The genes are TRBV11-2 and TRBJ2-3, with D possibly being TRBD1 (5 bases). Trimming removed 0 bases at V and 0 bases at J, with 7 bases between. The germline V gene encodes CDR1 SGHAT and CDR2 FQNNGV. The CDR3 runs to 15 residues. This chain's CDR3 is CASSLDSGSTDTQYF. In DNA, the CDR3 is TGTGCCAGCAGCTTAGATTCAGGGAGCACAGATACGCAGTATTTT.

CDR3 in amino acids: CASSLLSGSPLHF. The CDR3 region has the DNA TGTGCCAGCAGTTTATTGTCCGGTTCACCCCTCCACTTT. The genes are TRBV28 and TRBJ1-6; D is undetermined. The CDR3 sequence is 13 residues long. V lost 1 base and J 9 bases, leaving 7 bases between the germline ends. Germline CDR1 is MDHEN and CDR2 is SYDVKM.

V is TRBV2 and J is TRBJ2-4; 8 nucleotides align to TRBD1. The germline CDR1 and CDR2 sequences are SNHLY and FYNNEI. V was clipped by 6 bases and J by 8 bases; unmatched bases: 3. CDR3 length: 12 residues. CDR3 nucleotides: TGTGCCAGCAGAACAGGGGGATACATTCAGTACTTC. Its protein is CASRTGGYIQYF.

V is TRBV7-2 and J is TRBJ1-4; D gene uncertain. The CDR3 sequence is 15 residues long. Germline loops: CDR1 SGHTA, CDR2 FQGNSA. Trimming cost V 1 base and J 7 bases, with 13 bases left between them. The CDR3 bases are TGTGCCAGCAGCTTAGTGGGCGACCTGGGTGAAAAACTGTTTTTT. This gives the protein CASSLVGDLGEKLFF.

The chain is built from TRBV5-1 and TRBJ2-7, with TRBD1 matching 8 bases. V lost 7 bases and J lost 5; bases outside the gene matches: 8. This CDR3 contains 13 residues. Germline V gives CDR1 SGHRS, CDR2 YFSETQ. The CDR3 coding sequence is TGCGCCAGCGCCCAGACAGGGGTAAACGAGCAGTACTTC. Its protein is CASAQTGVNEQYF.

V and J are TRBV10-3 and TRBJ2-5, with TRBD1 matching 8 bases. This CDR3 comprises 16 residues. Germline CDR1 is ENHRY and CDR2 is SYGVKD. The junction had 13 bases not matched to a gene; V was cut back by 5 bases and J by 5 bases. This CDR3 is CAISNTMDREPETQYF. DNA of the CDR3: TGTGCCATCAGTAACACGATGGACAGGGAACCTGAGACCCAGTACTTC.

The chain combines TRBV10-2 with TRBJ1-5; D is possibly TRBD1 (6 bases). The V and J ends lost 6 bases and 0 bases respectively, with 12 bases between them. CDR1 and CDR2 from the germline V gene are WSHSY and SAAADI. The length of the CDR3 is 15 residues. The CDR3, as DNA: TGCGCCAGCAGCCCAGGACAGTATAGCAATCAGCCCCAGCATTTT. As protein: CASSPGQYSNQPQHF.

J is TRBJ2-5 and V is TRBV2; no clear D gene. Trimming took 6 bases from V and 0 from J, leaving 5 bases between them. Germline CDR1 and CDR2: SNHLY and FYNNEI. This CDR3 has 12 residues. For the CDR3, the DNA is TGTGCCAGCAGGGCGGACCAAGAGACCCAGTACTTC. Encoded protein: CASRADQETQYF.

The rearrangement uses TRBV6-1 and TRBJ1-4; the D is unclear. Germline CDR1 and CDR2: MNHNS and SASEGT. The CDR3 totals 15 residues. Trimming pared 7 bases from V and 2 bases from J, leaving 14 bases between. The CDR3 protein is CASIYRESTNEKLFF. For the CDR3, the DNA is TGTGCCAGCATCTACCGGGAGTCCACTAATGAAAAACTGTTTTTT.

This clone was seen many times. DNA for the CDR3: TGTGCCAGCAGTTACTCGGTTCGGTACCTCGAGCAGTACTTC. As protein: CASSYSVRYLEQYF. V is TRBV6-6 and J is TRBJ2-7, with unresolved D. The CDR3 is 14 residues long. The V end was cut by 0 bases, the J end by 6 bases, with 12 bases between. Germline V gene lookup returns CDR1 MNHNY and CDR2 SVGAGI (reference sequence).

The rearrangement uses TRBV7-2 and TRBJ2-7; 8 nucleotides line up with TRBD1. Per germline, CDR1 SGHTA and CDR2 FQGNSA. J was trimmed by 3 bases and V by 6 bases; bases with no gene match: 4. The CDR3 loop spans 13 amino acids. CDR3 sequence (DNA): TGTGCCAGCAGGAGGACAGGGATCTACGAGCAGTACTTC. The encoded protein is CASRRTGIYEQYF.

This chain uses TRBV28 with TRBJ1-6; 7 bases agree with TRBD1. Trimming removed 5 bases from V and 6 bases from J; junction bases left unmatched: 7. Germline values: CDR1 MDHEN, CDR2 SYDVKM. CDR3 length: 15 amino acids. Here the CDR3 DNA reads TGTGCCAGCAGTCTCTCGGACAGGTTTAATTCACCCCTCCACTTT. Translating it yields CASSLSDRFNSPLHF.

The chain has TRBV6-1 and TRBJ1-2, with 7 bases lining up with TRBD1. The germline gives CDR1 MNHNS, CDR2 SASEGT. The CDR3 loop spans 14 amino acids. V lost 7 bases, J lost 2 bases, and 7 bases stayed unmatched. In DNA form, the CDR3 reads TGTGCCAGCATCTTACAGGGGAACAACTATGGCTACACCTTC. Translating it yields CASILQGNNYGYTF.

V usage is TRBV5-1 and J usage is TRBJ2-1; the match to TRBD2 covers 14 bases. CDR1 and CDR2 from the germline V gene are SGHRS and YFSETQ. Trimming cost V 3 bases and J 7 bases; bases outside gene matches: 3. The length of the CDR3 is 15 residues. The CDR3 loop is CASSSGTSGRNEQFF. CDR3 coding DNA: TGCGCCAGCAGCTCCGGGACTAGCGGGAGAAATGAGCAGTTCTTC.

The table lists this clone with a few counts. This probably arose from a read error, given a far larger clone one base away. Other DNA sequences within the sample encode an identical CDR3. V and J are TRBV2 and TRBJ2-5; no definite D call. Trimming removed 1 base from V and 0 bases from J, with 15 bases in between. This CDR3 has 17 residues. Germline V gene lookup returns CDR1 SNHLY and CDR2 FYNNEI. In nucleotides, the CDR3 is TGTGCCAGCAGTGAAGTAGGAGCGAGAACCCACCAAGAGACCCAGTACTTC. This codes for CASSEVGARTHQETQYF. The full variable domain, completed using reference TRBV2 and TRBJ2-5, is EPEVTQTPSHQVTQMGQEVILRCVPISNHLYFYWYRQILGQKVEFLVSFYNNEISEKSEIFDDQFSVERPDGSNFTLKIRSTKLEDSAMYFCASSEVGARTHQETQYFGPGTRLLVL.

CDR3 DNA: TGTGCCAGCAGTGAAGCTCACGGGAGGCAGCCCCAGCATTTT. Amino acid sequence: CASSEAHGRQPQHF. The chain couples TRBV6-1 to TRBJ1-5; D gene uncertain. CDR3 length: 14 amino acids. V was shortened by 0 bases and J by 7 bases, with 10 bases between the two germline ends. The germline V gene encodes CDR1 MNHNS and CDR2 SASEGT.

The chain has TRBV28 and TRBJ1-1; 7 bases match TRBD1. V lost 8 bases, J lost 5 bases, and 17 bases stayed unmatched. Germline V lookup: CDR1 MDHEN, CDR2 SYDVKM. The CDR3 spans 16 residues. CDR3 coding DNA: TGTGCCAGCCCCCGGGGCACAGGGGAGGTCGAAACTGAAGCTTTCTTT. Translated, it gives CASPRGTGEVETEAFF.

Comment on this clone: A much larger clonotype is one base distant, so this may be a read error. The gene calls are TRBV5-6 and TRBJ1-4, with D perhaps TRBD1 (6 bases). Germline lookup yields CDR1 SGHDT and CDR2 YYEEEE. V lost 5 bases to trimming and J lost 8 bases, with 16 bases between them. The CDR3 totals 14 residues. The CDR3 spells CASRWSRGEEKLFF. CDR3 coding DNA: TGTGCCAGCAGATGGTCCAGGGGCGAAGAAAAACTGTTTTTT.

The V gene is TRBV7-3, the J gene TRBJ2-1; D possibly corresponds to TRBD2 (6 bases). V lost 0 bases to trimming and J lost 3 bases, with 9 bases between them. Germline V lookup: CDR1 SGHTA, CDR2 FQGTGA. The CDR3 covers 15 residues. CDR3 bases: TGTGCCAGCAGCTTAACTAGCGGAGTCTACAATGAGCAGTTCTTC. This codes for CASSLTSGVYNEQFF.